The 17 T cell receptor beta chains reported below all come from one sample, sequenced in a study of blood T cells in healthy people across ages (dated by TCRdb to 2015 to 2017). Libraries were prepared through 5' RACE. Sequencer: Illumina HiSeq 2500. A second roughly 7 to 11 cycle PCR used a sample-barcoded 5' primer and a J-beta primer mix. TCRdb took the public reads, trimmed them with fastp at Q25, ran MiXCR for clone calling and kept in-frame beta chains. Each entry is one CDR3 protein sequence, shown with its most common DNA and genes. The sample table contains 1.5 million to 2 million distinct CDR3 sequences; only one count was recorded for 49% of them. Less than 2.5% of the sample is held by the ten biggest clonotypes. Sequenced input: blood. These receptors all stem from a woman in her thirties or forties in good health.

Note on this clonotype: The DNA is omitted, as the CDR3 cannot be located on it reliably, and the CDR3 follows TCRdb's listing. The chain combines TRBV15 with TRBJ2-1; no check of the table's D call, TRBD1, against the DNA was made. Both ends counted, the CDR3 spans 18 residues. Germline lookup yields CDR1 LNHNV and CDR2 YYDKDF (reference sequence). CDR3 region: CATSRVIRVGQGAVGKFF.

In this sample, this clonotype turned up a few times. The rearrangement joins TRBV20-1 to TRBJ2-1, with D unresolved. With 5 bases removed from V and 6 bases from J, the gap between germline ends came to 23 bases. This CDR3 is 16 amino acids long. Germline lookup yields CDR1 DFQATT and CDR2 SNEGSKA (reference sequence). The CDR3 loop is CSAFSSPGLRRNEQFF. The CDR3 coding sequence is TGCAGTGCTTTCTCTTCCCCGGGCCTTAGACGCAATGAGCAGTTCTTC.

The rearrangement links TRBV6-5 to TRBJ1-2, with 10 positions matching TRBD1. This CDR3 spans 13 amino acids. With V trimmed by 7 bases and J by 9 bases, 8 bases remained unmatched. CDR1 is MNHEY and CDR2 is SVGAGI in the germline V gene. CDR3 sequence: CASKETGGRSYTF. The CDR3 DNA reads as TGTGCCAGCAAAGAGACAGGGGGCAGGAGCTACACCTTC.

The genes are TRBV11-1 and TRBJ2-6, with D hard to call. CDR1 is SGHAT and CDR2 is FQDESV in the germline V gene (reference sequence). The CDR3 loop spans 17 amino acids. With 5 bases removed from V and 0 bases from J, the gap between germline ends came to 14 bases. The chain's CDR3 is CASSPLKVGSGANVLTF. The CDR3 DNA sequence: TGTGCCAGCAGCCCCCTTAAAGTAGGCTCTGGGGCCAACGTCCTGACTTTC.

The chain combines TRBV6-2 or TRBV6-3 with TRBJ2-6; no clear D gene. The CDR3 sequence is 13 residues long. V gave up 6 bases and J gave up 4 bases, with 7 bases separating them. Per germline, CDR1 MNHEY and CDR2 SVGEGT. The CDR3 protein is CASRDRGANVLTF. CDR3 DNA sequence: TGTGCCAGCAGAGATAGAGGGGCCAACGTCCTGACTTTC.

In its sample, this clonotype was seen a few times. One end of the junction fails to match germline, which may point to a read error. V and J are TRBV20-1 and TRBJ2-3, with a possible D match to TRBD1 (5 bases). Germline lookup yields CDR1 DFQATT and CDR2 SNEGSKA (reference sequence). The CDR3 contains 11 residues. For the CDR3, the DNA is TGCAGTGCTGCCCGCACAGGTACGCAGTATTTT. Translation: CSAARTGTQYF.

The CDR3 loop reads CASSQDLPGRGGDEQYF. The CDR3 DNA is TGCGCCAGCAGCCAAGATCTCCCGGGAAGGGGGGGCGACGAGCAGTACTTC. The chain uses TRBV4-1 and TRBJ2-7; perhaps TRBD2 as D (7 bases). Deletions cut 0 bases from V and 5 bases from J, with 20 bases between. The germline CDR1 and CDR2 sequences are MGHRA and YSYEKL. CDR3 size: 17 residues.

As DNA, the CDR3 is TGTGCCAGCAGTTCGGAACAGGGGTCTGGCTACACCTTC. Protein: CASSSEQGSGYTF. The rearrangement links TRBV7-9 to TRBJ1-2; 7 bases align to TRBD1. V shed 6 bases, J shed 7 bases, and the junction held 8 bases outside the gene matches. Germline lookup yields CDR1 SEHNR and CDR2 FQNEAQ (reference sequence). The CDR3 is 13 amino acids.

This clonotype turned up a few times. This chain joins TRBV6-2 or TRBV6-3 and TRBJ2-7; D call uncertain. V was trimmed by 2 bases and J by 7 bases, leaving 12 bases between them. The CDR3 is made up of 13 amino acids. Germline V gives CDR1 MNHEY, CDR2 SVGEGT. This CDR3 reads CASSYVVAAEQYF. CDR3 in DNA: TGTGCCAGCAGTTACGTGGTTGCGGCGGAGCAGTACTTC.

There are a few counts of this clonotype. The chain employs TRBV25-1 and TRBJ2-7; D possibly matches TRBD1 or TRBD2 (5 bases each). The CDR3 consists of 15 residues. Germline V gives CDR1 MGHDK, CDR2 SYGVNS. V was trimmed by 5 bases and J by 0 bases, leaving 14 bases between them. The CDR3 protein is CASSTPGPHSYEQYF. The CDR3 DNA is TGTGCCAGCAGTACCCCGGGACCGCACTCCTACGAGCAGTACTTC.

The chain recombines TRBV28 with TRBJ2-4; 7 bases match TRBD1. Near its end, the DNA agrees better with TRBJ2-7, so the J call may be wrong. Germline-derived CDR1 and CDR2 are MDHEN and SYDVKM. The CDR3 totals 15 residues. The chain's CDR3 is CASTIGTAQPYEQYF. DNA for the CDR3: TGTGCCAGCACGATCGGGACAGCTCAACCCTACGAGCAGTACTTC.

The chain has TRBV9 and TRBJ2-5, with D possibly matching TRBD2 (6 bases). With 4 bases removed from V and 4 bases from J, the gap between germline ends came to 20 bases. Germline CDR1 reads SGDLS; CDR2 reads YYNGEE. CDR3 length: 16 residues. CDR3 loop: CASSTSPRTKGETQYF. In DNA form, the CDR3 reads TGTGCCAGCAGCACTTCCCCCCGGACTAAGGGAGAGACCCAGTACTTC.

This clonotype occurred a few times. The V gene is TRBV20-1, the J gene TRBJ1-6, with unresolved D. The V gene lost 4 bases and the J gene lost 9 bases, with 13 bases spanning the gap. This CDR3 spans 13 amino acids. Germline V gene sequence: CDR1 DFQATT, CDR2 SNEGSKA (reference sequence). CDR3 sequence (DNA): TGCAGTGCTATAGCGGTTCCCTCTTCACCCCTCCACTTT. This sequence encodes CSAIAVPSSPLHF.

A word on this clonotype: This could be a read error, since a much larger clone is one nucleotide away. The chain couples TRBV7-2 to TRBJ2-5; D gene ambiguous. This CDR3 region has 13 residues. Looked up from germline, CDR1 is SGHTA and CDR2 is FQGNSA. CDR3 in DNA: TGTGCCGGCAGCTCAGGAATCCAAGAGACCCAGTACTTC. This gives the protein CAGSSGIQETQYF.

The chain combines TRBV28 with TRBJ1-2; no clear D gene. The CDR3 contains 12 residues. Trimming pared 1 base from V and 9 bases from J, leaving 9 bases between. Germline CDR1 MDHEN, CDR2 SYDVKM. The CDR3 bases are TGTGCCAGCAGTTTATCTCTGGGCAGCTACACCTTC. It codes for CASSLSLGSYTF.

This clonotype occurred a few times. The genes are TRBV11-2 and TRBJ2-7, with TRBD2 identical over 7 bases. The J segment lost 2 bases and the V segment lost 0 bases, leaving 7 bases of the junction unmatched. The CDR3 is 16 residues long. CDR1 SGHAT and CDR2 FQNNGV come from the germline V gene. CDR3 DNA: TGTGCCAGCAGCTTAGAGTGGCGGGGGACTACCTACGAGCAGTACTTC. This gives the protein CASSLEWRGTTYEQYF. The full variable domain, completed using reference TRBV11-2 and TRBJ2-7, is EAGVAQSPRYKIIEKRQSVAFWCNPISGHATLYWYQQILGQGPKLLIQFQNNGVVDDSQLPKDRFSAERLKGVDSTLKIQPAKLEDSAVYLCASSLEWRGTTYEQYFGPGTRLTVT.

The genes are TRBV7-2 and TRBJ2-5; D is unresolved. The CDR3 length is 14 residues. Germline CDR1 is SGHTA and CDR2 is FQGNSA. Trimming stripped 3 bases from V and 5 bases from J, with 13 bases between. CDR3 sequence: CASSLEWNSETQYF. The DNA for the CDR3 is TGTGCCAGCAGCTTGGAATGGAACTCGGAGACCCAGTACTTC. Full variable domain (outside the CDR3, taken from reference TRBV7-2 and TRBJ2-5): GAGVSQSPSNKVTEKGKDVELRCDPISGHTALYWYRQSLGQGLEFLIYFQGNSAPDKSGLPSDRFSAERTGGSVSTLTIQRTQQEDSAVYLCASSLEWNSETQYFGPGTRLLVL.